A single TCR beta chain is shown here with its context. Its target is unknown. The CDR3 loop spans 15 amino acids. V gave up 1 base and J gave up 3 bases, with 11 bases separating them. Germline lookup yields CDR1 SGHTA and CDR2 FQGNSA. A J-beta primer mix and a sample-barcoded 5' primer were used in a second PCR of about 6 to 12 cycles. Through a template-switch adaptor with 12 random nucleotides, each cDNA molecule received a tag. TCRdb re-analysed the 5' RACE reads in MiXCR, keeping a single row per CDR3 protein. The data contain 1.5 million to 2 million distinct CDR3 sequences, about 28% of them singletons. These data originate in a study of blood T cells in healthy people across ages. General study findings and limits: Older age went with lower TCR beta diversity per million T cells, in a roughly linear way. Estimates based on one million T cells were treated as lower bounds.

Total RNA extraction produced at least 5 micrograms (per sample) for the study. The sequence derives from a woman aged 25 to 45 in good health. The V gene is TRBV7-2, the J gene TRBJ2-3, with TRBD2 as a possible D gene (6 bases). Sample: blood. CDR3 bases: TGTGCCAGCAGCTTAGTGGGGGGTTTTACAGATACGCAGTATTTT. Translated, it gives CASSLVGGFTDTQYF.